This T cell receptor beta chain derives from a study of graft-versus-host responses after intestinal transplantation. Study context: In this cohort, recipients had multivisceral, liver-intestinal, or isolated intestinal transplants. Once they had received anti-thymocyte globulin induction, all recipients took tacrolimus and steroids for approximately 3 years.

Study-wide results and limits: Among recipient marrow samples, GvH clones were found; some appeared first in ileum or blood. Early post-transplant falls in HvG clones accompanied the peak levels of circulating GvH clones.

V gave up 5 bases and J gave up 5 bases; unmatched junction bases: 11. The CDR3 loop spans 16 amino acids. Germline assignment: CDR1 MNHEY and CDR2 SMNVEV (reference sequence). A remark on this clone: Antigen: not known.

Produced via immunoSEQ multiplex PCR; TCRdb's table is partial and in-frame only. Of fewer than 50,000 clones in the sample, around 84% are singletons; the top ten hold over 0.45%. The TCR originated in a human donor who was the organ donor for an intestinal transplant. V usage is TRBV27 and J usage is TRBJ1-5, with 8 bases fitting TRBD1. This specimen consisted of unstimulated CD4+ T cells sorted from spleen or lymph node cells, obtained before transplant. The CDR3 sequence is CASSPYGQGQYQPQHF. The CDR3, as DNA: TGTGCCAGCAGTCCCTATGGACAGGGCCAATATCAGCCCCAGCATTTT.